The subject of this entry is one T cell receptor (beta chain). There is no known antigen for this receptor. No qualities accompany the bases; no much larger clone lies one base away. Libraries were prepared through the immunoSEQ multiplex PCR assay. Rearranged TCR beta chain sequences were amplified using the hsTCRB Kit according to the manufacturer's protocol. TCRB libraries were sequenced on an Illumina MiSeq. From the authors' description of their analysis: The proprietary platform of the kit vendor was used for demultiplexing, trimming and gene mapping. This immuneACCESS table, as held by TCRdb, lists in-frame sequences with V and J called but not all clones. Of the missing ones, under half trace to an unresolved V gene in checked studies; the others have no known cause. V, J and clone size were drawn from that table, and D and trimming were deduced from the DNA. The table for this sample lists 85,000 to 100,000 clones; around three quarters of them were counted only once. Over 6.5% of the sample is held by the ten biggest clonotypes.

The record originates from a study of a mutant IDH1 vaccine in newly diagnosed glioma (dated by TCRdb to 2020 to 2022). Turning to the overall study: Of the 25 to 40 patients who were treated, around 62% were male and roughly 38% were female, and the mean age was roughly 40 years. Prior to enrollment, standard therapy consisting of radiotherapy alone, temozolomide alone, or radiochemotherapy with temozolomide had been administered to patients, with the combination being received by most patients. Peripheral blood samples were drawn at six visits, namely V03 (baseline), V05, V07, V10, V12 and V13. For exploratory analyses, about two dozen treated patients had longitudinal TCRB deep sequencing done wherever samples were available.

From a lookup of the germline V gene, CDR1 and CDR2 are SGHTA and FQGNSA. The CDR3 runs 15 residues from the cysteine to the phenylalanine. Of all the DNA, just the CDR3 is kept, 45 bases in frame from base 1. V was cut back by 5 bases and J by 2 bases, leaving a gap of 16 bases between them. Broader findings and caveats from the paper: No apparent relationship was observed between pseudoprogression and alterations in the top peripheral T cell clonotypes detected by TCRB sequencing. According to the authors, sample limitations meant that analyses of patient blood samples could not be reproduced. Across multiple MHC alleles, vaccine-induced immune responses were seen in roughly 93% of patients. Selection of PBMC samples for TCRB deep sequencing was based on availability.

The time point label here, explained by the study, means: baseline, week 1 (first vaccination visit). The label giving this sample's treatment or condition can be read as: pre-vaccination baseline after standard-of-care therapy. All donors had newly diagnosed IDH1-mutant astrocytomas of WHO grade 3 or 4 that showed loss of nuclear ATRX. The samples were drawn from NOA16, a multicentre, single-arm, open-label phase I trial in Germany that tested a mutant IDH1 peptide vaccine in humans for the first time. For immunogenicity testing, the blood drawn at visit V03 was used as the baseline sample. Genomic DNA for TCRB sequencing was extracted from EDTA blood using the DNeasy Blood and Tissue Kit.

The sequence links TRBV7-2 to TRBJ2-7; TRBD2 might be the D gene, on 5 matching bases. The TCR comes from a man aged 35-49 years with glioma. Sequenced material: PBMCs, taken from a glioma patient treated with radiotherapy, temozolomide or both. The CDR3 loop reads CASSKIRVGAYEQYF. The DNA is TGTGCCAGCAGCAAAATAAGGGTCGGGGCCTACGAGCAGTACTTC.